This passage covers 11 T cell receptor beta chains from one sample sequenced in a study of molecular identifiers for immune sequencing clone quantification. A single record per CDR3 protein comes from TCRdb applying MiXCR to the PCR reads. The data show about 500,000 distinct CDR3 sequences, 20% to 25% seen once. The material sequenced was naive CD8+ T cells from blood, with Jurkat cell RNA spiked in. Subset described: FACS-sorted CD8+CD4-CCR7+CD45RA+ naive T cells. All receptors come from a human donor in good health. Some libraries in this study had Jurkat cell RNA spiked in.

This clonotype was observed many times. V gene TRBV9 combines with J gene TRBJ2-7; a possible D gene is TRBD1 (6 bases). Looked up from germline, CDR1 is SGDLS and CDR2 is YYNGEE. The CDR3 consists of 15 residues. The V end was cut by 0 bases, the J end by 1 base, with 11 bases between. CDR3 in amino acids: CASSVDGTLSYEQYF. Here the CDR3 DNA reads TGTGCCAGCAGCGTAGATGGGACACTGTCCTACGAGCAGTACTTC. Full variable domain (remainder filled in from reference TRBV9 and TRBJ2-7): DSGVTQTPKHLITATGQRVTLRCSPRSGDLSVYWYQQSLDQGLQFLIQYYNGEERAKGNILERFSAQQFPDLHSELNLSSLELGDSALYFCASSVDGTLSYEQYFGPGTRLTVT.

This clonotype was counted ten times or more. V is TRBV4-1 and J is TRBJ1-5, with D possibly matching TRBD1 (5 bases). The CDR3 loop spans 15 amino acids. Germline CDR1 MGHRA, CDR2 YSYEKL. V was trimmed by 3 bases and J by 0 bases, leaving 9 bases between them. The CDR3 sequence is CASSHRQYSNQPQHF. CDR3 in DNA: TGCGCCAGCAGCCATAGACAGTATAGCAATCAGCCCCAGCATTTT.

On this clonotype itself: Its ends do not fully match the called genes, so a read error is possible. The gene calls are TRBV24-1 and TRBJ2-2, with D tentatively TRBD2 (5 bases). CDR3 length equals 15 residues. CDR1 and CDR2 (germline): KGHDR, SFDVKD. The CDR3 here is CATSDLRDANGELVF. In DNA form, the CDR3 reads TGTGCCACCAGTGACCTCCGCGATGCGAACGGGGAGCTGGTTTTT.

The CDR3, as DNA: TGTGCCAGCAGCACCCGACACGGTGAAAAACTGTTTTTT. Amino acids: CASSTRHGEKLFF. V and J are TRBV7-6 and TRBJ1-4, with no clear D. The germline V gene encodes CDR1 SGHVS and CDR2 FNYEAQ. Trimming removed 5 bases from V and 7 bases from J, with 11 bases in between. The CDR3 runs to 13 residues.

Many counts were recorded for this clonotype. The chain is built from TRBV5-6 and TRBJ2-7, with 8 bases fitting TRBD1. The CDR3 has 14 amino acids. CDR1 and CDR2 (germline): SGHDT, YYEEEE. V shed 0 bases and J 3 bases; nucleotides not matched to a gene: 2. In DNA, the CDR3 is TGTGCCAGCAGCTTGGTAGACAGGGGCTACGAGCAGTACTTC. This gives the protein CASSLVDRGYEQYF.

This clonotype was recorded at least ten times. This chain uses TRBV5-1 with TRBJ2-7; no clear D. V was pared by 5 bases and J by 1 base, with 10 bases between. In germline, CDR1 is SGHRS, CDR2 YFSETQ. CDR3 length: 13 residues. Written as DNA, the CDR3 is TGCGCCAGCAGTCAGGCCAGTTCCTACGAGCAGTACTTC. The encoded protein is CASSQASSYEQYF.

V gene TRBV6-2 or TRBV6-3 combines with J gene TRBJ1-1, with D tentatively TRBD1 (5 bases). This CDR3 spans 17 amino acids. From germline, CDR1 is MNHEY and CDR2 SVGEGT. V was shortened by 4 bases and J by 3 bases, with 21 bases between the two germline ends. The CDR3 protein is CASSLLIMQGTDTEAFF. In nucleotides, the CDR3 is TGTGCCAGCAGTTTACTCATCATGCAGGGTACGGACACTGAAGCTTTCTTT.

On this clonotype: A junction boundary mismatches the germline segment, possibly from a read error. This chain joins TRBV5-8 and TRBJ1-1; 9 bases match TRBD1. The germline V gene encodes CDR1 SGHTS and CDR2 YDEGEE. The CDR3 covers 15 residues. CDR3 loop: CASSLAWTGDTEALF. In nucleotides, the CDR3 is TGTGCCAGCAGCTTGGCCTGGACAGGGGACACTGAAGCTCTCTTT.

In this sample, this clonotype turned up many times. This sequence joins TRBV7-9 and TRBJ1-1, with D unresolved. CDR3 length: 12 amino acids. With 1 base removed from V and 6 bases from J, the gap between germline ends came to 6 bases. Germline lookup yields CDR1 SEHNR and CDR2 FQNEAQ (reference sequence). The CDR3 nucleotides are TGTGCCAGCAGCTTAGTTCGACCTGAAGCTTTCTTT. It specifies CASSLVRPEAFF. Full variable domain (rest looked up from reference TRBV7-9 and TRBJ1-1): DTGVSQNPRHKITKRGQNVTFRCDPISEHNRLYWYRQTLGQGPEFLTYFQNEAQLEKSRLLSDRFSAERPKGSFSTLEIQRTEQGDSAMYLCASSLVRPEAFFGQGTRLTVV.

This chain joins TRBV6-1 and TRBJ2-1; D remains unclear. The germline gives CDR1 MNHNS, CDR2 SASEGT. CDR3 length: 10 amino acids. V lost 6 bases and J lost 4, with 1 base in between. CDR3 sequence reads: CASRYNEQFF. CDR3 DNA: TGTGCCAGCAGGTACAATGAGCAGTTCTTC.

The table lists this clonotype with a few counts. This rearrangement joins TRBV27 to TRBJ2-1; TRBD2 agrees at 8 bases. The CDR3 contains 15 residues. Germline CDR1 reads MNHEY; CDR2 reads SMNVEV (reference sequence). With 5 bases clipped from V and 6 bases from J, the junction kept 9 bases outside the gene matches. CDR3 amino acids: CASSPGTRGTNEQFF. The CDR3, as DNA: TGTGCCAGCAGTCCCGGGACTAGGGGGACCAATGAGCAGTTCTTC.